The rows below give T cell receptor beta chains drawn from one sample of a study of graft-versus-host responses after intestinal transplantation. Sequencing was performed with immunoSEQ multiplex PCR; in TCRdb, only in-frame clones are kept and a portion is missing. The data show fewer than 85,000 clones, about 87% seen once. The antigens of these receptors remain unknown. The material was unstimulated CD4+ T cells sorted from spleen or lymph node cells, obtained before transplant. The receptors originated from a human donor who was the organ donor for an intestinal transplant. Each CDR3 is given with its conserved first and last residue. The D gene is left open where the match is weak. The size field is filled for only some rows; it gives once, few, many or a size class.

V	size	J	D	CDR3	DNA
TRBV28	-	TRBJ2-5	-	CASSPRIVTQYF	TGTGCCAGCAGTCCCCGTATAGTGACCCAGTACTTC
TRBV2	-	TRBJ1-5	-	CASSDEIGQPQHF	TGTGCCAGCAGTGACGAGATTGGTCAGCCCCAGCATTTT
TRBV5-1	-	TRBJ2-2	-	CASSLVQGSGELFF	TGCGCCAGCAGCTTGGTTCAGGGTTCCGGGGAGCTGTTTTTT
TRBV6-5	-	TRBJ2-1	TRBD1	CASSYLDRGYEQFF	TGTGCCAGCAGTTACTTAGACAGGGGCTATGAGCAGTTCTTC
TRBV5-4	once	TRBJ2-1	TRBD2	CASSPRPGGFSYNEQFF	TGTGCCAGCAGCCCGAGGCCGGGGGGGTTTTCCTACAATGAGCAGTTCTTC
TRBV28	-	TRBJ1-2	-	CASSHDIDSLNGYTF	TGTGCCAGCAGCCATGATATCGACAGCCTGAATGGCTACACCTTC
TRBV5-4	-	TRBJ2-1	TRBD2	CASSPPPSGGYNEQFF	TGTGCCAGCAGCCCGCCTCCTAGCGGGGGCTACAATGAGCAGTTCTTC
TRBV5-6	-	TRBJ1-6	-	CASSLSAGLINSPLHF	TGTGCCAGCAGCTTGTCGGCGGGACTAATTAATTCACCCCTCCACTTT
TRBV12-5	-	TRBJ2-5	TRBD1	CASGLGRTGGETQYF	TGTGCTAGTGGTTTGGGAAGGACAGGGGGAGAGACCCAGTACTTC
TRBV5-8	few	TRBJ1-6	TRBD1	CASSLVETGGSPLHF	TGTGCCAGCAGCTTGGTGGAGACAGGGGGTTCACCCCTCCACTTT
TRBV28	-	TRBJ1-6	-	CASSVIGGVSYNSPLHF	TGTGCCAGCAGTGTGATCGGAGGGGTATCCTATAATTCACCCCTCCACTTT
TRBV5-1	-	TRBJ1-2	TRBD1	CASSLDGTAGYGYTF	TGCGCCAGCAGCTTGGATGGGACAGCCGGCTATGGCTACACCTTC
TRBV6-6	-	TRBJ1-6	-	CASDSNSPLHF	TGTGCCAGCGATAGTAATTCACCCCTCCACTTT
TRBV18	-	TRBJ2-1	-	CASSPEKDEQFF	TGTGCCAGCTCACCGGAGAAAGATGAGCAGTTCTTC
TRBV5-1	-	TRBJ2-3	TRBD2	CASSFRLLAGATTDTQYF	TGCGCCAGCAGCTTCCGGCTACTAGCGGGGGCAACCACAGATACGCAGTATTTT
TRBV18	-	TRBJ1-2	TRBD1	CASSLLGTALDGSYGYTF	TGTGCCAGCTCACTACTTGGGACAGCACTGGACGGGTCCTATGGCTACACCTTC
TRBV6-1	-	TRBJ1-2	-	CASENTRGTGYTF	TGTGCCAGCGAAAATACGAGGGGGACGGGCTACACCTTC